This T cell receptor (beta chain) was recorded in a study of T cells in Graves' hyperthyroidism and ophthalmopathy. Overall study findings and caveats: Most clonotypes expanded in thyroid above 0.001 were likewise present in blood. In the analysis, a 13 V-J model separated ophthalmopathy from stable hyperthyroidism.

Diagnosis rested on symptoms, serum thyroxine and TRAb, thyroid ultrasound, and orbital computed tomography. Amplification of TCR beta CDR3 regions was performed using RNA transcripts as template. Initially, a first-round RT-PCR of the TCR CDR3 employed the HTBI primer set. One entry per CDR3 protein results from TCRdb running MiXCR on the multiplex PCR reads. The profile shows approximately 510,000 distinct CDR3 sequences, 40% to 55% of them singletons. In this sample, this clonotype turned up many times. No antigen is known for it. The CDR3 contains 16 residues. Trimming at V came to 4 bases and at J to 1 base, leaving 3 bases not matched to a gene. Germline CDR1 is KGHDR and CDR2 is SFDVKD.

Sample: peripheral blood or thyroid tissue (not recorded which). This chain connects TRBV24-1 to TRBJ2-2, with 9 bases aligning to TRBD2. The clonotype was recovered from an adult woman with Graves' disease, either hyperthyroidism or ophthalmopathy (not recorded which). The CDR3 DNA follows: TGTGCCACCAGTGACCGGACTAGCGAGAACACCGGGGAGCTGTTTTTT. Translated: CATSDRTSENTGELFF.